This TCR beta chain appears in the sequencing data of a study of T-cell memory formation after mild COVID-19. This CDR3 is built from 13 residues. V was pared by 0 bases and J by 5 bases, with 6 bases between. The germline V gene has CDR1 SGHRS and CDR2 YFSETQ. Broader study findings: Contracting CD4+ clones lay largely in CM and EM, with CD8+ ones residing in EMRA.

This clonotype was seen at least ten times. As yet, its antigen is unknown. In TCRdb, the 5' RACE reads were re-called with MiXCR into one record per CDR3 protein. The sample lists 250,000 to 350,000 distinct CDR3 sequences; roughly a fifth were seen once. The gene calls are TRBV5-1 and TRBJ2-1; D is uncertain. This TCR came from a man younger than 35 who had mild COVID-19 (a few samples of this study predate the infection). Cell type and time point are not known. The sample consisted of PBMCs or a T cell subset sorted from them (not recorded which). The CDR3, as DNA: TGCGCCAGCAGCTTGGAGGTGCACAATGAGCAGTTCTTC. Translated, it gives CASSLEVHNEQFF.